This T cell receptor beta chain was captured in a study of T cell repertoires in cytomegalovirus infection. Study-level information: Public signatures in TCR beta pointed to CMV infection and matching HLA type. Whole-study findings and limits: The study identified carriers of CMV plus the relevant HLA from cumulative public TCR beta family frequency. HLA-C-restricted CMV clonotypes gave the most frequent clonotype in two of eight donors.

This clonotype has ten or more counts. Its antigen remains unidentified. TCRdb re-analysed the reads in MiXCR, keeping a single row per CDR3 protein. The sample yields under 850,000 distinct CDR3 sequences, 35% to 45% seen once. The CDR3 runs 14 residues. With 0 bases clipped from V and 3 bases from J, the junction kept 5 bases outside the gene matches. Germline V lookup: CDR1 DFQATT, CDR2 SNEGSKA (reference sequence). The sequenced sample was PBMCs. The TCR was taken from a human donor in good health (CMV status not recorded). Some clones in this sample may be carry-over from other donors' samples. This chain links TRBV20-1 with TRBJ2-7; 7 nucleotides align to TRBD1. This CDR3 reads CSAREGGAHYEQYF. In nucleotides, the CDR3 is TGCAGTGCTAGAGAAGGGGGCGCTCACTACGAGCAGTACTTC.